The present T cell receptor beta chain was sequenced within a study of blood T cell repertoires in COVID-19. Sequencing was performed with immunoSEQ multiplex PCR; in TCRdb, only in-frame clones are kept and a portion is missing. The repertoire holds approximately 250,000 clones, with 70% to 90% as singletons. Trimming cost V 1 base and J 9 bases; bases outside gene matches: 7. The germline V gene has CDR1 MGHRA and CDR2 YSYEKL. This CDR3 has 14 amino acids. The source material was peripheral blood. The chain is built from TRBV4-1 and TRBJ1-2; 8 positions agree with TRBD1. The clonotype was recovered from a man aged 60 to 75 who had recovered from COVID-19. The chain's CDR3 is CASSQGYRGSSYTF. The DNA for the CDR3 is TGCGCCAGCAGCCAAGGCTACAGGGGGTCTAGCTACACCTTC.